What follows are 19 T cell receptor beta chains derived from one specimen sequenced in a study of STAT5B mutations in CD4+ large granular lymphocyte leukemia. This table comes from immunoSEQ multiplex PCR, and its TCRdb copy is limited to in-frame clones, with some not included. The sample lists about 30,000 clones; just under 80% were seen once. Specimen: CD4+ T cells from blood buffy coats. The receptors were sampled from a human donor in good health.

This rearrangement joins TRBV6-5 to TRBJ1-2, with 7 bases that match TRBD1. CDR1 MNHEY and CDR2 SVGAGI come from the germline V gene. The CDR3 runs to 13 residues. V lost 4 bases, J lost 2 bases, and 1 base stayed unmatched. The CDR3 region has the DNA TGTGCCAGCAGTTTGGGACAGAACTATGGCTACACCTTC. Translating gives CASSLGQNYGYTF.

The chain uses TRBV19 and TRBJ2-1; 11 nucleotides agree with TRBD1. The germline V gene has CDR1 LNHDA and CDR2 SQIVND (reference sequence). V shed 5 bases, J shed 4 bases, and the junction held 4 bases outside the gene matches. The CDR3 contains 15 residues. The CDR3 here is CASSGGQGAYNEQFF. Here the CDR3 DNA reads TGTGCCAGTAGTGGCGGACAGGGGGCTTACAATGAGCAGTTCTTC.

The chain links TRBV11-2 to TRBJ2-7; D may be TRBD2 (6 bases). In germline, CDR1 is SGHAT, CDR2 FQNNGV. The CDR3 has 14 amino acids. Between the trimmed V and J ends, which lost 1 base and 2 bases, there was a span of 9 bases. Written as DNA, the CDR3 is TGTGCCAGCAGCTTAGGTCCGGGGGCCTACGAGCAGTACTTC. Amino acids: CASSLGPGAYEQYF.

This clone was detected only a few times. The J gene is TRBJ1-6, the V gene TRBV30, with D possibly being TRBD1 (6 bases). The CDR3 is 13 amino acids. Trimming pared 2 bases from V and 10 bases from J, leaving 12 bases between. CDR1 and CDR2 from the germline V gene are GTSNPN and SVGIG (reference sequence). The CDR3 loop reads CAWSLQGKSPLHF. The CDR3 coding sequence is TGTGCCTGGAGTCTGCAGGGGAAATCACCCCTCCACTTT.

CDR3 in amino acids: CASSGGGTLLRLNEQFF. The CDR3 DNA reads TGTGCCAGCAGTGGGGGGGGCACTCTTCTGAGACTAAATGAGCAGTTCTTC. The chain joins TRBV28 to TRBJ2-1; TRBD2 might be the D (7 bases). This CDR3 contains 17 residues. With 5 bases removed from V and 7 bases from J, the gap between germline ends came to 24 bases. Per the germline V gene, CDR1 is MDHEN and CDR2 is SYDVKM.

This chain connects TRBV6-5 to TRBJ2-3, with a tentative D call TRBD2 (7 bases). There are 15 residues in the CDR3. With 10 bases removed from V and 4 bases from J, the gap between germline ends came to 21 bases. The germline V gene encodes CDR1 MNHEY and CDR2 SVGAGI. CDR3 coding DNA: TGTGCCACCACGAGGGGGGAGGGGTCGGCAGATACGCAGTATTTT. It codes for CATTRGEGSADTQYF.

The chain uses TRBV10-2 and TRBJ2-1; TRBD2 agrees at 10 bases. The CDR3 covers 15 residues. Per the germline V gene, CDR1 is WSHSY and CDR2 is SAAADI. The V segment lost 7 bases and the J segment 9 bases; nucleotides outside the gene matches: 12. Written as DNA, the CDR3 is TGCGCCAGCAACCTAGCGGGAGCCCTGGGGGGTGAGCAGTTCTTC. Translating gives CASNLAGALGGEQFF.

The V gene is TRBV2, the J gene TRBJ1-2; D is ambiguous. The CDR3 length is 14 residues. Per germline, CDR1 SNHLY and CDR2 FYNNEI. V lost 7 bases to trimming and J lost 3 bases, with 15 bases between them. The CDR3 region is CASNVWPADYGYTF. The CDR3 DNA sequence: TGTGCCAGCAATGTCTGGCCGGCGGACTATGGCTACACCTTC.

There are a few counts of this clone. This chain links TRBV19 with TRBJ1-3, with a weak D call TRBD1 (6 bases). The V and J ends lost 5 bases and 0 bases respectively, with 8 bases between them. This CDR3 spans 14 amino acids. Germline-derived CDR1 and CDR2 are LNHDA and SQIVND (reference sequence). The CDR3 bases are TGTGCCAGTAGTCCGGGACACTCTGGAAACACCATATATTTT. This gives the protein CASSPGHSGNTIYF.

V and J are TRBV15 and TRBJ2-6; D is unclear. The CDR3 extends over 18 amino acids. Trimming took off 0 bases at V and 0 bases at J, with 12 bases between the two ends. In germline, CDR1 is LNHNV, CDR2 YYDKDF (reference sequence). Here the CDR3 DNA reads TGTGCCACCAGCAGAGATTCCCGGGTCATCTCTGGGGCCAACGTCCTGACTTTC. Protein sequence: CATSRDSRVISGANVLTF.

The chain uses TRBV30 and TRBJ2-1; TRBD2 matches 11 bases. Germline loops: CDR1 GTSNPN, CDR2 SVGIG (reference sequence). The CDR3 sequence is 15 residues long. V was clipped by 3 bases and J by 3 bases; unmatched bases: 4. The CDR3 spells CAWSLAGGHYNEQFF. The CDR3 nucleotides read TGTGCCTGGAGCCTAGCGGGAGGCCACTACAATGAGCAGTTCTTC. Using reference TRBV30 and TRBJ2-1 for the parts outside the CDR3, the full variable domain is SQTIHQWPATLVQPVGSPLSLECTVEGTSNPNLYWYRQAAGRGLQLLFYSVGIGQISSEVPQNLSASRPQDRQFILSSKKLLLSDSGFYLCAWSLAGGHYNEQFFGPGTRLTVL.

This chain links TRBV7-2 with TRBJ2-1, with D uncertain. Between the trimmed V and J ends, which lost 1 base and 5 bases, there was a span of 3 bases. Germline CDR1 reads SGHTA; CDR2 reads FQGNSA. The CDR3 is 12 amino acids. In DNA form, the CDR3 reads TGTGCCAGCAGCTTAGATAACAATGAGCAGTTCTTC. Translation: CASSLDNNEQFF. The full variable domain, completed using reference TRBV7-2 and TRBJ2-1, is GAGVSQSPSNKVTEKGKDVELRCDPISGHTALYWYRQSLGQGLEFLIYFQGNSAPDKSGLPSDRFSAERTGGSVSTLTIQRTQQEDSAVYLCASSLDNNEQFFGPGTRLTVL.

This clone appeared once. V and J are TRBV10-3 and TRBJ1-2, with TRBD1 matching over 10 bases. This CDR3 contains 13 residues. Germline V gene lookup returns CDR1 ENHRY and CDR2 SYGVKD. J was trimmed by 5 bases and V by 8 bases; bases with no gene match: 5. CDR3 sequence reads: CAIRDRGFYGYTF. Written as DNA, the CDR3 is TGTGCCATCCGGGACAGGGGATTTTATGGCTACACCTTC.

This chain uses TRBV6-5 with TRBJ2-5; perhaps TRBD1 as D (6 bases). The CDR3 is made up of 15 amino acids. CDR1 is MNHEY and CDR2 is SVGAGI in the germline V gene. V lost 0 bases and J 1 base, leaving 9 bases between the germline ends. The chain's CDR3 is CASSYSYRVQETQYF. The CDR3 region has the DNA TGTGCCAGCAGTTACTCGTACAGGGTCCAAGAGACCCAGTACTTC.

This clone was found once. The gene calls are TRBV5-1 and TRBJ2-7; D may be TRBD1 or TRBD2 (6 bases each). From germline, CDR1 is SGHRS and CDR2 YFSETQ. CDR3 length: 14 residues. Trimming shortened V by 6 bases and J by 1 base, and 14 bases separated the two germline ends. The CDR3 DNA is TGCGCCAGCAACCCCGGGGGCGCTTCCTACGAGCAGTACTTC. It is translated as CASNPGGASYEQYF.

The chain uses TRBV6-1 and TRBJ2-2; D is undetermined. CDR1 and CDR2 from the germline V gene are MNHNS and SASEGT. There are 13 residues in the CDR3. V was trimmed by 3 bases and J by 3 bases, leaving 5 bases between them. CDR3 DNA: TGTGCCAGCAGTGAGTGGGACACCGGGGAGCTGTTTTTT. Amino acid sequence: CASSEWDTGELFF.

The chain employs TRBV13 and TRBJ2-7, with TRBD2 matching over 14 bases. V gave up 3 bases and J gave up 3 bases; unmatched junction bases: 7. Germline V gives CDR1 PRHDT, CDR2 FYEKMQ (reference sequence). This CDR3 spans 17 amino acids. The DNA for the CDR3 is TGTGCCAGCAGCTTTGGACTAGCGGGGGGCCGGTTCTACGAGCAGTACTTC. This translates into CASSFGLAGGRFYEQYF.

This clone appeared a single time. The rearrangement joins TRBV19 to TRBJ2-3; D might be TRBD2 (5 bases). CDR1 is LNHDA, CDR2 SQIVND, per germline (reference sequence). V was pared by 5 bases and J by 15 bases, with 24 bases between. The CDR3 runs to 14 residues. The DNA of the CDR3 is TGTGCCAGTAGTCCCATCCAGAGCGGTAGCCCCCATTATTTT. It yields the protein CASSPIQSGSPHYF.

V usage is TRBV19 and J usage is TRBJ2-1; a weak D match, TRBD2 (6 bases). From germline, CDR1 is LNHDA and CDR2 SQIVND (reference sequence). CDR3 length: 14 amino acids. Trimming stripped 5 bases from V and 4 bases from J, with 12 bases between. CDR3 region: CASSERGRYNEQFF. The CDR3 nucleotides read TGTGCCAGTAGTGAACGGGGGAGGTACAATGAGCAGTTCTTC.